Below, 9 T cell receptor beta chains from the same sample are listed, as sequenced in a study of T cell repertoires in cytomegalovirus infection. A single record per CDR3 protein comes from TCRdb applying MiXCR to the reads. The table includes 150,000 or so distinct CDR3 sequences, roughly 22% detected once. Antigens of these TCRs are unknown. The specimen comprised CD8+ T cells from cultured PBMCs, sampled from culture after CMV antigen stimulation. These receptors originate from a human donor in good health (CMV status not recorded). Some clones in this sample may be carry-over from other donors' samples.

This clonotype has a handful of counts. V gene TRBV2 combines with J gene TRBJ1-2; D is unresolved. Trimming left V 1 base short and J 4 bases short, with 4 bases between. The germline gives CDR1 SNHLY, CDR2 FYNNEI. The CDR3 extends over 12 amino acids. Here the CDR3 DNA reads TGTGCCAGCAGTGAAGGGGCCTATGGCTACACCTTC. Translated: CASSEGAYGYTF.

This clonotype has more than one count but fewer than ten. V and J are TRBV28 and TRBJ1-3; TRBD1 might be the D (5 bases). Trimming shortened V by 4 bases and J by 6 bases, and 16 bases separated the two germline ends. The germline V gene has CDR1 MDHEN and CDR2 SYDVKM. This CDR3 has 15 residues. The CDR3 protein is CASSSVGGRKNTIYF. The CDR3 DNA reads as TGTGCCAGCAGTTCCGTTGGGGGTAGGAAAAACACCATATATTTT.

J is TRBJ2-2 and V is TRBV7-9, with 8 bases that match TRBD1. Trimming cost V 5 bases and J 5 bases; bases outside gene matches: 16. CDR1 and CDR2 (germline): SEHNR, FQNEAQ (reference sequence). This CDR3 spans 18 amino acids. The CDR3 nucleotides read TGTGCCAGCAGCCCCGGACAGGGAGCGAGGGTCGGGACCGGGGAGCTGTTTTTT. It codes for CASSPGQGARVGTGELFF.

The V and J genes are TRBV7-6 and TRBJ2-7; 8 bases are shared with TRBD2. The CDR3 runs to 16 residues. Germline V gene lookup returns CDR1 SGHVS and CDR2 FNYEAQ. The trim removed 3 bases at V and 4 bases at J, leaving 11 bases unmatched. The CDR3 region has the DNA TGTGCCAGCAGCTTCGGTGCGGTCGGGGGGGCTTACGAGCAGTACTTC. As protein: CASSFGAVGGAYEQYF.

The chain links TRBV7-2 to TRBJ2-7; D might be TRBD1 or TRBD2, each matching 5 bases. Germline V lookup: CDR1 SGHTA, CDR2 FQGNSA. Trimming removed 4 bases from V and 3 bases from J, with 16 bases in between. The CDR3 consists of 15 residues. This CDR3 is CASSYRDLGNYEQYF. DNA of the CDR3: TGTGCCAGCAGCTACCGGGACCTTGGTAACTACGAGCAGTACTTC.

A few counts support this clonotype. One end of the junction fails to match germline, which may point to a read error. The gene calls are TRBV15 and TRBJ2-7, with 8 bases lining up with TRBD1. CDR1 and CDR2 (germline): LNHNV, YYDKDF (reference sequence). The CDR3 consists of 14 residues. As DNA, the CDR3 is TGTGCTACCAGGGTGGGACAGGCAGCCTACGAGCAGTACTTC. Translation: CATRVGQAAYEQYF.

In DNA form, the CDR3 reads TGTGCCAGCAGTTTACCGCAGGGCGGGGGGGCAGTCGGGGAGCTGTTTTTT. This gives the protein CASSLPQGGGAVGELFF. This chain links TRBV27 with TRBJ2-2; 9 bases are shared with TRBD2. The junction had 11 bases not matched to a gene; V was cut back by 2 bases and J by 7 bases. CDR1 is MNHEY and CDR2 is SMNVEV in the germline V gene (reference sequence). This CDR3 comprises 17 residues.

This clonotype was counted between two and nine times. This chain connects TRBV29-1 to TRBJ1-2; no clear D gene. The CDR3 is 12 amino acids. V was clipped by 3 bases and J by 6 bases, with 11 bases between them. Per the germline V gene, CDR1 is SQVTM and CDR2 is ANQGSEA. The DNA for the CDR3 is TGCAGCGTTGAGACGAGGGTTCATGGCTACACCTTC. As protein: CSVETRVHGYTF.

In the case of this clonotype: The CDR3 ends on some other residue instead of the conserved phenylalanine or tryptophan, so this is likely a read error. The DNA is left out, because the CDR3 cannot be placed on it with certainty; the CDR3 is given as TCRdb lists it. The J gene is TRBJ1-6, the V gene TRBV5-1. Germline V gene sequence: CDR1 SGHRS, CDR2 YFSETQ. 10 amino acids form the CDR3, both terminal residues included. CDR3: CASTLPPGTR.